This T cell receptor (beta chain) was identified in a study of glioma-infiltrating T cells after dendritic cell vaccination. Time point denoted: after dendritic cell vaccination, including at tumor progression/relapse. Blood PBMC samples: pre-vaccination, two weeks post third vaccination, and at tumor progression. Trimming took 5 bases from V and 1 from J; bases not matched to a gene: 10. This CDR3 region has 16 residues. Germline V CDR1 and CDR2: KGHSH, LQKENI. Concerning this clone itself: Its antigen is undetermined.

The primer mix had 60 V beta and 13 J beta primers. Repertoires were generated with immunoSEQ multiplex PCR, while TCRdb's copy carries only in-frame clones and drops some. The table records 75,000 to 85,000 clones, around 87% of them present only once. General study results and limits: Patients with more pretreatment TILs had longer time to progression and survival.

This material consisted of blood, taken after dendritic cell vaccination. The chain carries TRBV18 and TRBJ1-2, with 7 bases lining up with TRBD1. This sequence was found in a human donor with glioblastoma. CDR3 DNA sequence: TGTGCCAGCTCAACATCCTCGACAGGGATTAACTATGGCTACACCTTC. As protein: CASSTSSTGINYGYTF.